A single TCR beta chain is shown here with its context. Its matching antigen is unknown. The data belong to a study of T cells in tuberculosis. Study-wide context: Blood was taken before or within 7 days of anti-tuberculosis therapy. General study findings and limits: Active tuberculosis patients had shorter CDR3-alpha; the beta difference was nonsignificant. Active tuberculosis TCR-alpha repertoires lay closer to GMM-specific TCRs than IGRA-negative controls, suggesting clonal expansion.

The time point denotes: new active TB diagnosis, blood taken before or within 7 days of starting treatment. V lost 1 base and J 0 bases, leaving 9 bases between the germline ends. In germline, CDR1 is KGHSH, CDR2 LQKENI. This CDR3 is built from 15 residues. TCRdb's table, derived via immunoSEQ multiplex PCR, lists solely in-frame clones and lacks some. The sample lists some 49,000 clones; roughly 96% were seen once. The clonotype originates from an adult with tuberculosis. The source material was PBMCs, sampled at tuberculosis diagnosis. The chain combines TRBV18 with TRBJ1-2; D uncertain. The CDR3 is CASSPLQEANYGYTF. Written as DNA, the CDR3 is TGTGCCAGCTCACCACTCCAAGAGGCTAACTATGGCTACACCTTC.